This entry concerns a single TCR beta chain. This specimen belongs to a study of blood T cell repertoires in COVID-19. Overall study context: The United States, Italy and Spain provided the acute and convalescent COVID-19 samples.

Per the authors' pipeline: Amplifying reference gene primers gave estimates of nucleated cell counts. Repertoires were generated with immunoSEQ multiplex PCR, while TCRdb's copy carries only in-frame clones and drops some. V, J and clone size are those of that table, while D and trimming were read from the DNA. The table lists 300,000 to 400,000 clones, roughly 87% of them singletons, with 9.9% in the top ten. Recruited during active infection, patients (from Seattle) were subsequently followed longitudinally. V lost 2 bases, J lost 3 bases, and 5 bases stayed unmatched. In germline, CDR1 is SGHRS, CDR2 YFSETQ. The length of the CDR3 is 14 residues.

The TCR sequence derives from a man aged 25-40 years with COVID-19, enrolled during active disease. The chain recombines TRBV5-1 with TRBJ2-7, with 7 bases that match TRBD1. Source material: peripheral blood. CDR3 bases: TGCGCCAGCAGCTTAGGGACAGTCGTCTACGAGCAGTACTTC. This codes for CASSLGTVVYEQYF.